The T cell receptor beta chain described here comes from a study of OX40 agonist ivuxolimab in advanced cancers. Some clones are missing from TCRdb's copy, which holds only in-frame ones; the method was immunoSEQ multiplex PCR. The data show tens of thousands of clones, with around 80% seen just once and about 1.7% held by the top ten. The sequencing here drew on CD4+ or CD8+ T cells sorted from blood, taken in a trial of the OX40 agonist ivuxolimab. The clonotype originates from an adult with an advanced solid tumor such as melanoma, head and neck, liver or kidney cancer.

The CDR3, as DNA: TGTGCCAGCAGTGAAGCGATGGGACCGAGGGCTCATCAGCCCCAGCATTTT. Translated: CASSEAMGPRAHQPQHF. The chain recombines TRBV6-1 with TRBJ1-5; perhaps TRBD1 as D (5 bases). This CDR3 is built from 17 residues. Germline V CDR1 and CDR2: MNHNS, SASEGT. V was clipped by 0 bases and J by 5 bases, with 17 bases between them.